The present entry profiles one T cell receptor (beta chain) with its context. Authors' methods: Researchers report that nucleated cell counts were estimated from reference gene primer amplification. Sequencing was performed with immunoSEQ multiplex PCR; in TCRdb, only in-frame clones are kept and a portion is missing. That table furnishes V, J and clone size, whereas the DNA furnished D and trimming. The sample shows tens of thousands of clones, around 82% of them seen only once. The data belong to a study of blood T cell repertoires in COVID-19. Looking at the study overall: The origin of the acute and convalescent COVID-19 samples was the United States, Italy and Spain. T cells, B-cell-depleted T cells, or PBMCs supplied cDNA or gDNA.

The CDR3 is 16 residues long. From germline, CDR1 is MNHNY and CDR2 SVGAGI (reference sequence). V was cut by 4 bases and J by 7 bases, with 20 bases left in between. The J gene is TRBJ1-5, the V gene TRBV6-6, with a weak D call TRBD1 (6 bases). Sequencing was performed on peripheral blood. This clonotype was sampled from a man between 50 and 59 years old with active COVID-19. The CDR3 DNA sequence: TGTGCCAGCAGTTCGTACCGGGACGGGGGGGCCCAGCCCCAGCATTTT. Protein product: CASSSYRDGGAQPQHF.